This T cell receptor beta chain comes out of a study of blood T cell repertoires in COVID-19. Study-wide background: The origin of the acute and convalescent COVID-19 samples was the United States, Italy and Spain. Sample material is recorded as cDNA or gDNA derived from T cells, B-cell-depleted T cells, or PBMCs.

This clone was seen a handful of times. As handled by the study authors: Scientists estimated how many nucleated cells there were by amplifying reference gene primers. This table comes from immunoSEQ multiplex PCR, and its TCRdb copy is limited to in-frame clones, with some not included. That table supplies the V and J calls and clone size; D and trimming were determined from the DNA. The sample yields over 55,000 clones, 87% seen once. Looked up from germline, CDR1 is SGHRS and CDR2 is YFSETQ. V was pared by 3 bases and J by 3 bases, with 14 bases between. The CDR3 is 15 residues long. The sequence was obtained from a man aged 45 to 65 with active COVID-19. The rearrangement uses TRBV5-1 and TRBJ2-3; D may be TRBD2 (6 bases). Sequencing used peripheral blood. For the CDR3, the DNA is TGCGCCAGCAGCTGGAGGGGTCCCGCAACAGATACGCAGTATTTT. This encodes CASSWRGPATDTQYF.